Sequencing of this T cell receptor (beta chain) was carried out in a study of T cell clones after liver transplantation. Study details: Three of eight recipients were HCV-positive; others had non-autoimmune, non-viral indications. Until 12-24 months post-transplant, subjects got standard immunosuppression and no induction. Blood was drawn pre-transplant, before withdrawal, and after full or failed withdrawal.

The table came from immunoSEQ multiplex PCR; TCRdb's copy has only in-frame clones and leaves some out. The sample consists of roughly 70,000 clones, roughly nine tenths of them appearing once. Unstimulated PBMCs were sorted into CD3+CD4+ and CD3+CD8+ populations. The CDR3 totals 13 residues. Trimming removed 7 bases from V and 1 base from J; junction bases left unmatched: 5. CDR1 and CDR2 from the germline V gene are SQVTM and ANQGSEA. The receptor was derived from a human donor who received a liver transplant. This chain joins TRBV29-1 and TRBJ1-1; TRBD1 aligns across 8 bases. The specimen comprised CD4+ T cells from blood, sampled before liver transplant. The CDR3 coding sequence is TGCAGCGCCCCTACAGGGGGGAACACTGAAGCTTTCTTT. Protein sequence: CSAPTGGNTEAFF.